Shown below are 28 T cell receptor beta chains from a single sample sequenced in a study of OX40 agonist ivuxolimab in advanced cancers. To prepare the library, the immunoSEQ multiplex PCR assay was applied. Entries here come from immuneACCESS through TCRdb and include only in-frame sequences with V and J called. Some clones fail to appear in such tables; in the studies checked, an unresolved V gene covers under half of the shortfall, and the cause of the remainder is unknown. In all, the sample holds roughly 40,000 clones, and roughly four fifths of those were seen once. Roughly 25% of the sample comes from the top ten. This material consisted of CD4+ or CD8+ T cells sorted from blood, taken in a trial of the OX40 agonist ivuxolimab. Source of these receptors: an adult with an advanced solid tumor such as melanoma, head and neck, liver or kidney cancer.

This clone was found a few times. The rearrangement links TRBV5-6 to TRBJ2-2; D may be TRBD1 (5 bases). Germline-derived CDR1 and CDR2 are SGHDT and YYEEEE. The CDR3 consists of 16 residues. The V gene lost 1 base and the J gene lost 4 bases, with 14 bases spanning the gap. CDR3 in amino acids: CASSLLGQGSTGELFF. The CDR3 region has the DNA TGTGCCAGCAGCTTGTTAGGTCAGGGCTCCACCGGGGAGCTGTTTTTT.

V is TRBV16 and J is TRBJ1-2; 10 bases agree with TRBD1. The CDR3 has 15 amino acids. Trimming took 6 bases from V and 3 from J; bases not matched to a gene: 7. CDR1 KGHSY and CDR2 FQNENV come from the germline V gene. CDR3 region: CASSQRTGGYYGYTF. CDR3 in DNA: TGTGCCAGCAGTCAAAGGACAGGGGGGTACTATGGCTACACCTTC. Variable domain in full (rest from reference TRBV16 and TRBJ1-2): GEEVAQTPKHLVRGEGQKAKLYCAPIKGHSYVFWYQQVLKNEFKFLISFQNENVFDETGMPKERFSAKCLPNSPCSLEIQATKLEDSAVYFCASSQRTGGYYGYTFGSGTRLTVV.

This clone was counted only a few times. The CDR3 DNA reads TGTGCCAGCAGCCGAGAGGGTCATGAGCAGTTCTTC. The encoded protein is CASSREGHEQFF. The chain joins TRBV7-9 to TRBJ2-1; tentatively, D is TRBD2 (5 bases). The V end lost 5 bases, the J end lost 8 bases, and 10 bases lay between the germline ends. Germline V gene lookup returns CDR1 SEHNR and CDR2 FQNEAQ (reference sequence). The CDR3 has 12 residues. The full variable domain, in which reference TRBV7-9 and TRBJ2-1 provide the parts outside the CDR3, is DTGVSQNPRHKITKRGQNVTFRCDPISEHNRLYWYRQTLGQGPEFLTYFQNEAQLEKSRLLSDRFSAERPKGSFSTLEIQRTEQGDSAMYLCASSREGHEQFFGPGTRLTVL.

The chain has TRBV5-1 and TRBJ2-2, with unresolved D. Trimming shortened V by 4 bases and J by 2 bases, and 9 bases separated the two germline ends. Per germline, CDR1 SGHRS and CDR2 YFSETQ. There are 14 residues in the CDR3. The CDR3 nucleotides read TGCGCCAGCAGCCATGGAACCAACACCGGGGAGCTGTTTTTT. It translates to CASSHGTNTGELFF.

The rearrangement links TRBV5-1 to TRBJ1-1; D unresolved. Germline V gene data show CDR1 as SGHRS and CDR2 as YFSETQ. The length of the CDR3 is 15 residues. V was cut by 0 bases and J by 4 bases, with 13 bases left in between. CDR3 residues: CASSLDGNKGTEAFF. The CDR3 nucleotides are TGCGCCAGCAGCTTGGATGGGAACAAGGGCACTGAAGCTTTCTTT.

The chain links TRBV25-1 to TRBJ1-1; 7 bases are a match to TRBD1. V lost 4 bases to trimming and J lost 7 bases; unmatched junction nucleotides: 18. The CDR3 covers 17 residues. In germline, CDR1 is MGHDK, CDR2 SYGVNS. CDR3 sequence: CASSARGQRKGTGEAFF. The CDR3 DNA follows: TGTGCCAGCAGTGCCCGGGGACAGAGAAAGGGAACAGGTGAAGCTTTCTTT.

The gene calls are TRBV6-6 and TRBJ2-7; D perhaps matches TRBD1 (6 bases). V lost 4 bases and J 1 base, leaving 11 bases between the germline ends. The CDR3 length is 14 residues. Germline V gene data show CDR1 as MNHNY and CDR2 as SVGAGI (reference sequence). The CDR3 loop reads CASSLVGQSYEQYF. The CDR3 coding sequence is TGTGCCAGCAGTTTGGTCGGACAGTCCTACGAGCAGTACTTC.

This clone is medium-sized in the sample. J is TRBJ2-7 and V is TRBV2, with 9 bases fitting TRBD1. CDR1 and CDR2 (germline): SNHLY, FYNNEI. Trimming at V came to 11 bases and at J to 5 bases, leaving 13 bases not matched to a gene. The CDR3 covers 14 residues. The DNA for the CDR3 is TGTGCCGTCCCAGGGGACAGGGTAATCGACGAGCAGTACTTC. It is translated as CAVPGDRVIDEQYF.

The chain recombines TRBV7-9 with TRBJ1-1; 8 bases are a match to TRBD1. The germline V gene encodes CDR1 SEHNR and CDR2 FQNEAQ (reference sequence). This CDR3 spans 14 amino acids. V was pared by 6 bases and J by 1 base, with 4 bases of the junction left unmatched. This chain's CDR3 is CASRTGGTNTEAFF. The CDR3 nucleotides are TGTGCCAGCAGAACAGGGGGAACGAACACTGAAGCTTTCTTT. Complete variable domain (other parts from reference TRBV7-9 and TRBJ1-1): DTGVSQNPRHKITKRGQNVTFRCDPISEHNRLYWYRQTLGQGPEFLTYFQNEAQLEKSRLLSDRFSAERPKGSFSTLEIQRTEQGDSAMYLCASRTGGTNTEAFFGQGTRLTVV.

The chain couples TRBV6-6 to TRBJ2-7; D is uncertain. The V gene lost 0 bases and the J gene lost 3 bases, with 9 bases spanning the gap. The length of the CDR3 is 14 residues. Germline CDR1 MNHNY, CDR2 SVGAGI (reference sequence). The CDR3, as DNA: TGTGCCAGCAGTTACTCGGGCAGCATCTACGAGCAGTACTTC. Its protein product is CASSYSGSIYEQYF.

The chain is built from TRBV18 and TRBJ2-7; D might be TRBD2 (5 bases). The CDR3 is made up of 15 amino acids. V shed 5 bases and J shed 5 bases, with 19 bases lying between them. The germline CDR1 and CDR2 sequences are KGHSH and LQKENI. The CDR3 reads CASSTRTDGEDEQYF. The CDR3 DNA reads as TGTGCCAGCTCAACTCGGACGGACGGGGAAGACGAGCAGTACTTC.

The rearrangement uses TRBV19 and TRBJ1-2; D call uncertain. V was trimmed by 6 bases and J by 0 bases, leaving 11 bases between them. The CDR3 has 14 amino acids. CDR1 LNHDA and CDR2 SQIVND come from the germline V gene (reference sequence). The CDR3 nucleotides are TGTGCCAGTAGCGTGGCAGTTGCTAACTATGGCTACACCTTC. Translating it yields CASSVAVANYGYTF.

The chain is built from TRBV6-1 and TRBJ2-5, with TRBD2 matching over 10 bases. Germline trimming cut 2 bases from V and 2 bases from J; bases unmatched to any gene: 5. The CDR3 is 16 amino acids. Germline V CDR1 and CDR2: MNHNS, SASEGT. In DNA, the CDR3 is TGTGCCAGCAGTGAATACCTAGCGGGAGCTCAAGAGACCCAGTACTTC. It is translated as CASSEYLAGAQETQYF.

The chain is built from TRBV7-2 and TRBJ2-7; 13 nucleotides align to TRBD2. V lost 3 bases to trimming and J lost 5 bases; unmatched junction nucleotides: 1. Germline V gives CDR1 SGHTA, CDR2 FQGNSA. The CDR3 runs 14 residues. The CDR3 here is CASSFTSGGDEQYF. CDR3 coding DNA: TGTGCCAGCAGCTTTACTAGCGGGGGGGACGAGCAGTACTTC.

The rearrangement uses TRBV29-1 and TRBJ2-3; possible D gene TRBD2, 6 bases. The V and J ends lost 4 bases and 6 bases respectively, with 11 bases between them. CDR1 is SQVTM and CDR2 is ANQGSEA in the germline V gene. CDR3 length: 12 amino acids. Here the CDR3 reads CSVGGTGDTQYF. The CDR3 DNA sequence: TGCAGCGTTGGCGGGACGGGGGATACGCAGTATTTT.

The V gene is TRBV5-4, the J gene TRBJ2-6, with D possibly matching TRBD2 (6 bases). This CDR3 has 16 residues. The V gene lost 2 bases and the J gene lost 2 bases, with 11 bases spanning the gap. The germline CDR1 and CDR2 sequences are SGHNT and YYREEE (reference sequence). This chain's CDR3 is CASSLGLPPGANVLTF. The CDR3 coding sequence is TGTGCCAGCAGCTTAGGACTACCACCTGGGGCCAACGTCCTGACTTTC.

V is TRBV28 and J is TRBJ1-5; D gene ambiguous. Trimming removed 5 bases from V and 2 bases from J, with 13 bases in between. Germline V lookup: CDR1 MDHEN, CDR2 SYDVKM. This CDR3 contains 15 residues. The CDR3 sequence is CASSPGYEGNQPQHF. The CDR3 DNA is TGTGCCAGCAGTCCAGGATACGAGGGCAATCAGCCCCAGCATTTT. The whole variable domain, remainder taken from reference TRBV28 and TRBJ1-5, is DVKVTQSSRYLVKRTGEKVFLECVQDMDHENMFWYRQDPGLGLRLIYFSYDVKMKEKGDIPEGYSVSREKKERFSLILESASTNQTSMYLCASSPGYEGNQPQHFGDGTRLSIL.

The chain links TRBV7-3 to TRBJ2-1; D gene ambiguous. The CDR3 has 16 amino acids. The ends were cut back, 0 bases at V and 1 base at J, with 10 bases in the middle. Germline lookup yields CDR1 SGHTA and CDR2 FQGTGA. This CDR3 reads CASSLTFARSYNEQFF. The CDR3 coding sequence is TGTGCCAGCAGCTTAACGTTCGCTCGATCCTACAATGAGCAGTTCTTC.

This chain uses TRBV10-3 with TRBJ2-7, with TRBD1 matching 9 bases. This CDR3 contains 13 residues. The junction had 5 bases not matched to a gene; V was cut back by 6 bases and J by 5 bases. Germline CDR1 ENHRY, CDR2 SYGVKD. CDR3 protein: CAIREGQGHEQYF. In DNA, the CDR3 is TGTGCCATCAGGGAGGGACAGGGCCACGAGCAGTACTTC.

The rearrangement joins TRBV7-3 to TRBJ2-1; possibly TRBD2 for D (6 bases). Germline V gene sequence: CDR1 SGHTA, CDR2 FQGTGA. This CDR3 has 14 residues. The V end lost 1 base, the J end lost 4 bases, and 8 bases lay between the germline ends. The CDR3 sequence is CASSLIGGYNEQFF. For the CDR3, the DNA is TGTGCCAGCAGCTTAATTGGGGGGTACAATGAGCAGTTCTTC.

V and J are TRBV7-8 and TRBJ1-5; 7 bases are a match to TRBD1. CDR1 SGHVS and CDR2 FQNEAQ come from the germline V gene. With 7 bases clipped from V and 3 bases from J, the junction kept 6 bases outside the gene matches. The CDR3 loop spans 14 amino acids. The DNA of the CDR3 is TGTGCCAGCATGCCCGGGACAGTCAATCAGCCCCAGCATTTT. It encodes CASMPGTVNQPQHF.

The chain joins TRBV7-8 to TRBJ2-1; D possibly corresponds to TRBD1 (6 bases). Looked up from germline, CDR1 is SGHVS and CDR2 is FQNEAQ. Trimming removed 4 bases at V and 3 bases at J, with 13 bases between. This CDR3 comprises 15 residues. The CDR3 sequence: CASSSSRDNYNEQFF. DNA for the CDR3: TGTGCCAGCAGCTCCTCCCGGGACAACTACAATGAGCAGTTCTTC.

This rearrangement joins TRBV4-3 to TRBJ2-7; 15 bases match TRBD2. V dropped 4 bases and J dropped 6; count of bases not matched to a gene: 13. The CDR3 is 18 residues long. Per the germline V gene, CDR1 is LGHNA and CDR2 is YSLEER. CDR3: CASSPVGLAGGSTGEQYF. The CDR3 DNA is TGCGCCAGCAGCCCAGTGGGACTAGCGGGAGGTTCTACTGGCGAGCAGTACTTC.

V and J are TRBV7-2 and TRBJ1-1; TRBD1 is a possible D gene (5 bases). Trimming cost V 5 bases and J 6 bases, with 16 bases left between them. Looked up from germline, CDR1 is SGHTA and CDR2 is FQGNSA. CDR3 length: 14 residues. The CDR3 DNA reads TGTGCCAGCAGCAAAGGGCGACAGTCTGCTGAAGCTTTCTTT. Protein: CASSKGRQSAEAFF.

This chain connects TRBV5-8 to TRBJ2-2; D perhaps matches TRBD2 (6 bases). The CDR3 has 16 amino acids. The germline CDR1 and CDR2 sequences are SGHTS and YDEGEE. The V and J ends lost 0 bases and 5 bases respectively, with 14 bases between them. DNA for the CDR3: TGTGCCAGCAGCTTGGCCCTGGCGGGAAGGACCGGGGAGCTGTTTTTT. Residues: CASSLALAGRTGELFF. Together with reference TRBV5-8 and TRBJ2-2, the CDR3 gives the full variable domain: EAGVTQSPTHLIKTRGQQATLRCSPISGHTSVYWYQQALGLGLQFLLWYDEGEERNRGNFPPRFSGRQFPNYSSELNVNALELEDSALYLCASSLALAGRTGELFFGEGSRLTVL.

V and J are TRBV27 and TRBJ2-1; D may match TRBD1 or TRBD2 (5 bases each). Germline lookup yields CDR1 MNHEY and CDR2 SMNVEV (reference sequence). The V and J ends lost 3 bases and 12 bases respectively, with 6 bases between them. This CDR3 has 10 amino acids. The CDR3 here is CASSLGPQFF. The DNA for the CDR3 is TGTGCCAGCAGTTTGGGACCGCAGTTCTTC.

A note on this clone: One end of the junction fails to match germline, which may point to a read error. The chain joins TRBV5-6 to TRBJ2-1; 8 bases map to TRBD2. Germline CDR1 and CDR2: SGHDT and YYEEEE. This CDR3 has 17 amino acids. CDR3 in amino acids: CASSLDGSSGFYNEQFF. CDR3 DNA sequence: TGTGCCAGCAGTTTGGATGGGTCTAGCGGGTTCTACAATGAGCAGTTCTTC.

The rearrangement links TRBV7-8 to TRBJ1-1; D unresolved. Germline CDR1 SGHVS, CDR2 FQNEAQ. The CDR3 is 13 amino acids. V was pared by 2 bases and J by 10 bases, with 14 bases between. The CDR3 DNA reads TGTGCCAGCAGCTTACCTCCGGGGAGAAGAGCTTTCTTT. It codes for CASSLPPGRRAFF.